The 9 T cell receptor beta chains below come from one sample, sequenced in a study of T cell repertoires in ileal Crohn's disease. Time point indicated: neoterminal ileum biopsy at postoperative endoscopy, about 6 months after surgery. The data were produced by immunoSEQ multiplex PCR, yet TCRdb's version contains in-frame clones alone and is incomplete. Among more than 60,000 clones listed, around nine tenths were seen once. Source material: ileal tissue. All receptors come from an adult with Crohn's disease.

The chain employs TRBV19 and TRBJ1-1; D is perhaps TRBD1 (5 bases). Trimming pared 4 bases from V and 5 bases from J, leaving 14 bases between. CDR1 is LNHDA and CDR2 is SQIVND in the germline V gene (reference sequence). The CDR3 runs to 14 residues. The CDR3 DNA sequence: TGTGCCAGTAGTACCTACTCTACAGGTACTGAAGCTTTCTTT. Translating it yields CASSTYSTGTEAFF.

The chain couples TRBV12-5 to TRBJ2-7; 7 bases are a match to TRBD2. The junction had 6 bases not matched to a gene; V was cut back by 7 bases and J by 0 bases. The CDR3 covers 14 residues. In germline, CDR1 is LGHNT, CDR2 FRNRAP. DNA for the CDR3: TGTGCTAGTGTCACTAGCGTGTTCTCCTACGAGCAGTACTTC. It encodes CASVTSVFSYEQYF. Together with reference TRBV12-5 and TRBJ2-7, the CDR3 gives the full variable domain: DARVTQTPRHKVTEMGQEVTMRCQPILGHNTVFWYRQTMMQGLELLAYFRNRAPLDDSGMPKDRFSAEMPDATLATLKIQPSEPRDSAVYFCASVTSVFSYEQYFGPGTRLTVT.

This chain connects TRBV18 to TRBJ1-5; D gene uncertain. V was clipped by 5 bases and J by 1 base, with 15 bases between them. This CDR3 is 16 amino acids long. Germline V gene sequence: CDR1 KGHSH, CDR2 LQKENI. CDR3 sequence (DNA): TGTGCCAGCTCAGCCTTTGAGGGCCGGAGCAATCAGCCCCAGCATTTT. Protein product: CASSAFEGRSNQPQHF. The entire variable domain, with the rest obtained from reference TRBV18 and TRBJ1-5, is as follows: NAGVMQNPRHLVRRRGQEARLRCSPMKGHSHVYWYRQLPEEGLKFMVYLQKENIIDESGMPKERFSAEFPKEGPSILRIQQVVRGDSAAYFCASSAFEGRSNQPQHFGDGTRLSIL.

This chain joins TRBV29-1 and TRBJ1-1; D gene uncertain. CDR1 is SQVTM and CDR2 is ANQGSEA in the germline V gene. This CDR3 has 10 residues. Trimming took off 5 bases at V and 11 bases at J, with 12 bases between the two ends. CDR3 sequence reads: CSVKSGWAFF. In nucleotides, the CDR3 is TGCAGCGTTAAATCGGGTTGGGCTTTCTTT.

This chain connects TRBV6-6 to TRBJ2-3; no firm D call. Per germline, CDR1 MNHNY and CDR2 SVGAGI (reference sequence). This CDR3 comprises 13 residues. V lost 0 bases to trimming and J lost 2 bases, with 3 bases between them. CDR3 residues: CASSYSNTDTQYF. The CDR3 DNA sequence: TGTGCCAGCAGTTACTCTAACACAGATACGCAGTATTTT.

This CDR3 is CASSDLQGDEQFF. In DNA, the CDR3 is TGTGCCAGCAGTGATTTACAAGGGGATGAGCAGTTCTTC. The chain has TRBV2 and TRBJ2-1, with D tentatively TRBD1 (5 bases). In germline, CDR1 is SNHLY, CDR2 FYNNEI. The CDR3 is 13 residues long. Trimming removed 3 bases from V and 8 bases from J, with 11 bases in between.

The CDR3 loop is CASSLAPDSNNEQFF. The CDR3 coding sequence is TGCGCCAGCAGCTTGGCCCCCGACAGCAACAATGAGCAGTTCTTC. This chain links TRBV5-1 with TRBJ2-1, with D tentatively TRBD1 (5 bases). Germline CDR1 SGHRS, CDR2 YFSETQ. The V and J ends lost 0 bases and 5 bases respectively, with 12 bases between them. The CDR3 is 15 residues long.

CDR3 protein: CASSRQAGQGIGYTF. For the CDR3, the DNA is TGTGCCAGCAGCCGCCAAGCGGGACAGGGGATCGGCTACACCTTC. The chain employs TRBV5-6 and TRBJ1-2; 10 nucleotides align to TRBD1. The germline V gene has CDR1 SGHDT and CDR2 YYEEEE. CDR3 size: 15 residues. V gave up 4 bases and J gave up 8 bases; unmatched junction bases: 11.

In nucleotides, the CDR3 is TGCGCCAGCAGTGAGTCGGAGGACAGCCGATCACCCCTCCACTTT. It is translated as CASSESEDSRSPLHF. V usage is TRBV10-2 and J usage is TRBJ1-6; D may be TRBD1 (6 bases). Per the germline V gene, CDR1 is WSHSY and CDR2 is SAAADI. The CDR3 covers 15 residues. Trimming pared 0 bases from V and 10 bases from J, leaving 13 bases between.